This T cell receptor (beta chain) was captured by sequencing in a study of T-cell reconstitution after alpha-beta-depleted transplantation in children. Study-level points and caveats: Where alpha-beta T cells came from about two months after transplant was reportedly several hundred expanded graft clones.

This clonotype was picked up many times. As yet, its antigen is unknown. Unique molecular identifiers were used to barcode this TCRbeta library. From the PCR reads, TCRdb called clonotypes with MiXCR, one entry per CDR3 protein. The profile shows about a million distinct CDR3 sequences, about 31% of them singletons. J lost 9 bases, V lost 2 bases, and 19 bases had no gene match. Germline CDR1 is LGHNA and CDR2 is YSLEER. This CDR3 has 18 residues. Sequencing was performed on PBMCs, mostly from graft donor cells, taken 360 days after TCRalphabeta/CD19-depleted stem cell transplant. The chain couples TRBV4-3 to TRBJ2-1; the match to TRBD1 covers 7 bases. This sequence originates from a boy younger than two who had a stem cell transplant for SCID, so the T cells may come from the graft donor. The CDR3 loop reads CASSQHPHLETGKGEQFF. CDR3 coding DNA: TGCGCCAGCAGCCAACATCCCCACCTCGAGACAGGGAAAGGTGAGCAGTTCTTC.